Below, 5 T cell receptor beta chains from the same sample are listed, as sequenced in a study of blood T cell repertoires in COVID-19. TCRdb keeps only in-frame clones here, not all; method: immunoSEQ multiplex PCR. The table has approximately 260,000 clones, about 86% seen once. The sample consisted of PBMCs or T cells enriched from blood (not recorded which). The receptors derive from a man aged 45-65 years who had recovered from COVID-19.

The J gene is TRBJ1-1, the V gene TRBV19; possibly TRBD1 for D (6 bases). CDR1 and CDR2 from the germline V gene are LNHDA and SQIVND (reference sequence). The germline V and J ends were trimmed by 4 bases and 0 bases, with 15 bases remaining between them. CDR3 length: 16 residues. For the CDR3, the DNA is TGTGCCAGTAGTAGGGGTTATGGGACACTGAACACTGAAGCTTTCTTT. This encodes CASSRGYGTLNTEAFF. Drawing the rest from reference TRBV19 and TRBJ1-1, the complete variable domain is DGGITQSPKYLFRKEGQNVTLSCEQNLNHDAMYWYRQDPGQGLRLIYYSQIVNDFQKGDIAEGYSVSREKKESFPLTVTSAQKNPTAFYLCASSRGYGTLNTEAFFGQGTRLTVV.

The V call is TRBV7-8, the J call TRBJ1-1, with 8 bases matching TRBD1. V shed 8 bases and J 5 bases; nucleotides not matched to a gene: 7. Germline V lookup: CDR1 SGHVS, CDR2 FQNEAQ. The CDR3 totals 13 residues. The CDR3 nucleotides read TGTGCCAGCGGCCGGACAGGGAGGACTGAAGCTTTCTTT. As protein: CASGRTGRTEAFF.

This chain uses TRBV19 with TRBJ1-2, with TRBD1 identical over 8 bases. V dropped 7 bases and J dropped 3; count of bases not matched to a gene: 10. The V gene's germline CDR1 is LNHDA and CDR2 SQIVND (reference sequence). This CDR3 is built from 15 residues. Here the CDR3 reads CASNLPQGADYGYTF. The CDR3 region has the DNA TGTGCCAGTAACCTTCCGCAGGGGGCCGACTATGGCTACACCTTC.

This sequence joins TRBV5-8 and TRBJ2-7; D unresolved. Trimming pared 1 base from V and 4 bases from J, leaving 6 bases between. Germline CDR1 and CDR2: SGHTS and YDEGEE. CDR3 size: 12 residues. This CDR3 is CASSLSRYEQYF. CDR3 DNA: TGTGCCAGCAGCTTGTCGAGGTACGAGCAGTACTTC.

The chain carries TRBV9 and TRBJ1-1, with no clear D. Trimming shortened V by 0 bases and J by 1 base, and 10 bases separated the two germline ends. CDR1 and CDR2 from the germline V gene are SGDLS and YYNGEE. This CDR3 is built from 15 residues. The chain's CDR3 is CASSVAPSTNTEAFF. In nucleotides, the CDR3 is TGTGCCAGCAGCGTAGCTCCATCTACGAACACTGAAGCTTTCTTT.